The T cell receptor (beta chain) described here comes from a study of shared clonotypes between healthy human individuals. Sequenced by immunoSEQ multiplex PCR; TCRdb stores in-frame clones only, minus some. The sample carries approximately 2.5 million clones, roughly nine tenths recorded once. Germline CDR1 and CDR2: LNHDA and SQIVND (reference sequence). V dropped 2 bases and J dropped 5 bases, with 15 bases sitting between them. There are 15 residues in the CDR3. This sequence was found in a man aged 18 to 29 in good health. The sequenced sample consisted of naive CD4+ T cells sorted from blood. Noted subset: CD45RA+ positively selected. The V gene is TRBV19, the J gene TRBJ2-5, with D tentatively TRBD2 (6 bases). CDR3: CASSISPGSRETQYF. The DNA of the CDR3 is TGTGCCAGTAGTATAAGTCCCGGGAGTAGGGAGACCCAGTACTTC.